This T cell receptor beta chain was identified during a study of early T cells in non-severe SARS-CoV-2 infection. Overall study: Bulk RNA isolated from unsorted whole blood underwent sequencing; chains were not paired. Regarding the study as a whole: Lookups in VDJdb leaned toward anti-spike CD8 responses and missed private and CD4 specificities.

This clonotype was seen a handful of times. Antigen: not known. In the library, individual cDNA molecules carried attached unique molecular identifiers. TCRdb reprocessed the 5' RACE reads via MiXCR and lists one record per CDR3 protein. The data hold roughly 92,000 distinct CDR3 sequences, with about 12% observed a single time. The CDR3 runs 19 residues. The germline V gene has CDR1 SGHVS and CDR2 FQNEAQ. Deletions cut 3 bases from V and 2 bases from J, with 22 bases between. The origin of this receptor is an adult who was a healthcare worker with PCR-confirmed SARS-CoV-2 infection or an uninfected control (not recorded which). J is TRBJ1-4 and V is TRBV7-8; a weak D match, TRBD1 (5 bases). The input for sequencing was whole blood, taken at baseline. This CDR3 is CASSFGRSRGHLTNEKLFF. The DNA for the CDR3 is TGTGCCAGCAGCTTTGGACGGTCCCGCGGACACCTCACTAATGAAAAACTGTTTTTT. The complete variable domain, with remaining parts taken from reference TRBV7-8 and TRBJ1-4, reads GAGVSQSPRYKVAKRGQDVALRCDPISGHVSLFWYQQALGQGPEFLTYFQNEAQLDKSGLPSDRFFAERPEGSVSTLKIQRTQQEDSAVYLCASSFGRSRGHLTNEKLFFGSGTQLSVL.